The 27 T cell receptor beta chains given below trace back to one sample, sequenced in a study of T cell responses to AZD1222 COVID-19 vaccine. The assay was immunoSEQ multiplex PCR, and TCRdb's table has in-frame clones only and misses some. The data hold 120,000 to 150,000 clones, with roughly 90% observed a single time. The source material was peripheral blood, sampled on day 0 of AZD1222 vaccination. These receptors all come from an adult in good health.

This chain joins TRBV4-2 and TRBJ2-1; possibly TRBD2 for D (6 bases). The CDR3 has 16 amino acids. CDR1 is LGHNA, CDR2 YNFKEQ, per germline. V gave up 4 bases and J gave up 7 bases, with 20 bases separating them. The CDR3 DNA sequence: TGTGCCAGCAGCCCAGATCTTTCGCGGGATTTTAATGAGCAGTTCTTC. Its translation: CASSPDLSRDFNEQFF.

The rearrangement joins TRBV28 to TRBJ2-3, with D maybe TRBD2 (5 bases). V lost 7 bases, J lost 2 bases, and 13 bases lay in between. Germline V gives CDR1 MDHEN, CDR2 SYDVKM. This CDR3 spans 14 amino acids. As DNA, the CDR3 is TGTGCCAGCACCAAGGACTTGCCCACAGATACGCAGTATTTT. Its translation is CASTKDLPTDTQYF.

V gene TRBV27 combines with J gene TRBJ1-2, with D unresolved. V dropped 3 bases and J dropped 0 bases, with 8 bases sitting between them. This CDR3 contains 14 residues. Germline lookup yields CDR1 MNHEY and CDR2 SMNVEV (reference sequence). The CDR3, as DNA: TGTGCCAGCAGTTTTTCACGGTCTAACTATGGCTACACCTTC. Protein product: CASSFSRSNYGYTF.

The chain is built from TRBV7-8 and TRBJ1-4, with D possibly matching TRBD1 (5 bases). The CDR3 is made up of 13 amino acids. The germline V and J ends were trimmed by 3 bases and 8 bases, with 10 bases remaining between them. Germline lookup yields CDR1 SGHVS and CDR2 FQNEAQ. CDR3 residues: CASSFVGGEKLFF. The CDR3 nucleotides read TGTGCCAGCAGCTTCGTGGGGGGGGAAAAACTGTTTTTT.

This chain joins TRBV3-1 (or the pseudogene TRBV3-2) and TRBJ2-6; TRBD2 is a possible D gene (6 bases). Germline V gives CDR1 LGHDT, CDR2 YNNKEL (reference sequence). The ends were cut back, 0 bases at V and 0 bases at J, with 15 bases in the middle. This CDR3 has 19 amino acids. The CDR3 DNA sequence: TGTGCCAGCAGCCAAGATCGTGGAGGGGTGCACTCTGGGGCCAACGTCCTGACTTTC. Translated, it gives CASSQDRGGVHSGANVLTF.

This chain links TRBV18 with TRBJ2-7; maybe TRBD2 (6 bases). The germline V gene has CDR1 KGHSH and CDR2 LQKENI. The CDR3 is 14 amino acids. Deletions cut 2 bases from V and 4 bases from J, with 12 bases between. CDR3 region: CASSPVRRGYEQYF. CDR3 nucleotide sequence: TGTGCCAGCTCACCAGTCCGGAGGGGATACGAGCAGTACTTC.

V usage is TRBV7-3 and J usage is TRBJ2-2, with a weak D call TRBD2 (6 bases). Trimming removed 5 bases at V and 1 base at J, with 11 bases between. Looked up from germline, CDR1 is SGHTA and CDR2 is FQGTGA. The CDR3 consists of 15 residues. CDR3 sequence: CASSSQGGNTGELFF. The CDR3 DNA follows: TGTGCCAGCAGCAGCCAGGGAGGGAACACCGGGGAGCTGTTTTTT.

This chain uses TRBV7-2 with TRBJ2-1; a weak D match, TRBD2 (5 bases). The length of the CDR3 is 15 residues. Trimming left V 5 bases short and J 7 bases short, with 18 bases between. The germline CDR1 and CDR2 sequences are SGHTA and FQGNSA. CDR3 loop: CASSQWEYSQNEQFF. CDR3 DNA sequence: TGTGCCAGCAGCCAATGGGAGTACAGTCAAAATGAGCAGTTCTTC.

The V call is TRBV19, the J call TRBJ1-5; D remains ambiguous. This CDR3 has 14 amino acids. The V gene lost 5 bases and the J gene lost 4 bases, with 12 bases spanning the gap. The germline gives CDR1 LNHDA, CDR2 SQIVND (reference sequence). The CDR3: CASSGWSWNQPQHF. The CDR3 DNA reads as TGTGCCAGTAGTGGGTGGTCTTGGAATCAGCCCCAGCATTTT.

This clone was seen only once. The CDR3 is CASSPGPGNGYTF. The CDR3, as DNA: TGTGCCAGTAGTCCCGGACCGGGTAACGGCTACACCTTC. The J gene is TRBJ1-2, the V gene TRBV19, with D hard to call. CDR3 size: 13 residues. Germline V gene data show CDR1 as LNHDA and CDR2 as SQIVND (reference sequence). V lost 5 bases and J lost 8, with 15 bases in between.

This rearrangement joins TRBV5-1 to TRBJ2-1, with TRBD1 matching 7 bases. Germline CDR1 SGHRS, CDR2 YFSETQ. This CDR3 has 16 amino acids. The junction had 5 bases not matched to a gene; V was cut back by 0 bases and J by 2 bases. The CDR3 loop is CASSLAGQAPYNEQFF. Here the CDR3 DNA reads TGCGCCAGCAGCTTGGCCGGACAGGCCCCCTACAATGAGCAGTTCTTC. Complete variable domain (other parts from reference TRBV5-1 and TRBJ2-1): KAGVTQTPRYLIKTRGQQVTLSCSPISGHRSVSWYQQTPGQGLQFLFEYFSETQRNKGNFPGRFSGRQFSNSRSEMNVSTLELGDSALYLCASSLAGQAPYNEQFFGPGTRLTVL.

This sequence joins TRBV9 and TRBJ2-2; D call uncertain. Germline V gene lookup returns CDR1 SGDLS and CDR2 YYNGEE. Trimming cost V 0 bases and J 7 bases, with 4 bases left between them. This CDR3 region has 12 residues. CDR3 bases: TGTGCCAGCAGCGTAGCTAGCGGGGAGCTGTTTTTT. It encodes CASSVASGELFF.

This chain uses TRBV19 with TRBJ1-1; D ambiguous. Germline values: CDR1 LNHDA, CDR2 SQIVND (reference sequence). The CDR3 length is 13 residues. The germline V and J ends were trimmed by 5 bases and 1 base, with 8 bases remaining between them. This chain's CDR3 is CASSSRTNTEAFF. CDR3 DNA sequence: TGTGCCAGTAGTTCCCGGACGAACACTGAAGCTTTCTTT. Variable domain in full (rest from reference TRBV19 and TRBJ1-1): DGGITQSPKYLFRKEGQNVTLSCEQNLNHDAMYWYRQDPGQGLRLIYYSQIVNDFQKGDIAEGYSVSREKKESFPLTVTSAQKNPTAFYLCASSSRTNTEAFFGQGTRLTVV.

This chain's CDR3 is CASSISGGQDTQYF. CDR3 sequence (DNA): TGTGCCAGTAGTATTTCTGGGGGCCAGGATACGCAGTATTTT. This rearrangement joins TRBV19 to TRBJ2-3; tentative D call: TRBD1 (6 bases). CDR1 and CDR2 from the germline V gene are LNHDA and SQIVND (reference sequence). The CDR3 contains 14 residues. V lost 3 bases, J lost 6 bases, and 13 bases lay in between.

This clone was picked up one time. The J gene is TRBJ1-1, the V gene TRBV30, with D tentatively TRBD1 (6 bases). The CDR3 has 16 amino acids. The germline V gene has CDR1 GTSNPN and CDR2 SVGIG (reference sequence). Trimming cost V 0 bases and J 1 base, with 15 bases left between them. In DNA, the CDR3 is TGTGCCTGGAGTGTATTGGGGGCAAGGAGGAACACTGAAGCTTTCTTT. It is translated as CAWSVLGARRNTEAFF. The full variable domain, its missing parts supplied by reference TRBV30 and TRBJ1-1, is SQTIHQWPATLVQPVGSPLSLECTVEGTSNPNLYWYRQAAGRGLQLLFYSVGIGQISSEVPQNLSASRPQDRQFILSSKKLLLSDSGFYLCAWSVLGARRNTEAFFGQGTRLTVV.

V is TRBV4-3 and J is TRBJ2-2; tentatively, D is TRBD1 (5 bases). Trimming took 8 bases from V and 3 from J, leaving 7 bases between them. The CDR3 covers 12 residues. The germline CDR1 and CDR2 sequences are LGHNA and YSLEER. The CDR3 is CASRRDTGELFF. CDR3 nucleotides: TGCGCCAGCCGCAGGGACACCGGGGAGCTGTTTTTT.

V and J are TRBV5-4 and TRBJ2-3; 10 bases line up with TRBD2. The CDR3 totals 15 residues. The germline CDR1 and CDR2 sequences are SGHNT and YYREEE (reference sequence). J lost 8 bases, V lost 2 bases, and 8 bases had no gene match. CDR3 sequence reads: CASSFEAGGQVTQYF. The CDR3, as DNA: TGTGCCAGCAGCTTTGAAGCGGGGGGGCAGGTTACGCAGTATTTT.

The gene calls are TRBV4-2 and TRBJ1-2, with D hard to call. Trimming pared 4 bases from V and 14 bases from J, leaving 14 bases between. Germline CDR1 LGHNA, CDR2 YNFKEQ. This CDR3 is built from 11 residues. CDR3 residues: CASSPGGGVTF. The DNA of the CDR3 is TGTGCCAGCAGCCCGGGTGGTGGGGTAACCTTC.

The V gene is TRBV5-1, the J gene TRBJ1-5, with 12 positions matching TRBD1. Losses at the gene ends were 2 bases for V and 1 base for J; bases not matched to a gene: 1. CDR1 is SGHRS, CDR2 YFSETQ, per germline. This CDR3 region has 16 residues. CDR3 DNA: TGCGCCAGCAGCTTAGGGACAGGGGGCAGCAATCAGCCCCAGCATTTT. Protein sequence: CASSLGTGGSNQPQHF.

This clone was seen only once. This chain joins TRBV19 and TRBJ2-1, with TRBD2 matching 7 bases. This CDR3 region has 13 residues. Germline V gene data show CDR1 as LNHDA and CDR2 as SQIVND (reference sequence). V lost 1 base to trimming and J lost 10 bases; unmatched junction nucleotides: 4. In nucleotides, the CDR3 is TGTGCCAGTAGTATAGGACTGGGGGGGGAGCAGTTCTTC. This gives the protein CASSIGLGGEQFF.

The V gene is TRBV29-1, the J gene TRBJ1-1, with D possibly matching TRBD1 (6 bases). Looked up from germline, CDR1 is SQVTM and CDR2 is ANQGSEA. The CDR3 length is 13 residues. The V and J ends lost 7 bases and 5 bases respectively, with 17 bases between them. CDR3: CSATGQPRTEAFF. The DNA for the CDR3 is TGCAGCGCAACCGGACAGCCGAGGACTGAAGCTTTCTTT.

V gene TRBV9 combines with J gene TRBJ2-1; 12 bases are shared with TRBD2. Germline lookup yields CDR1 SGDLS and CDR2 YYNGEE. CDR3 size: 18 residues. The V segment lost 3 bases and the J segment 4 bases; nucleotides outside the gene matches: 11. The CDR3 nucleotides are TGTGCCAGCAGCGGGCCCCTCCGACTAGCGGGAGTTTACAATGAGCAGTTCTTC. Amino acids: CASSGPLRLAGVYNEQFF.

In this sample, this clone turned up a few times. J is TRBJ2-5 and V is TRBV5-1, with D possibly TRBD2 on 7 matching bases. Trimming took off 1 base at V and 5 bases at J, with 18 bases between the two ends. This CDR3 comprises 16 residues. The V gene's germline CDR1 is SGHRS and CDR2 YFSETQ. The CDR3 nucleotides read TGCGCCAGCAGCTTGCCTCAGGGCGGGGGCGCGGAGACCCAGTACTTC. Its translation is CASSLPQGGGAETQYF.

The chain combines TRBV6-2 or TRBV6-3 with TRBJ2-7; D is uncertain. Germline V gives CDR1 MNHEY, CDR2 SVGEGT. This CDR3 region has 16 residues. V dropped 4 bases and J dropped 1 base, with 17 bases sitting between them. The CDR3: CASSSPAEFESYEQYF. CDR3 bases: TGTGCCAGCAGTTCCCCGGCGGAGTTCGAGTCCTACGAGCAGTACTTC.

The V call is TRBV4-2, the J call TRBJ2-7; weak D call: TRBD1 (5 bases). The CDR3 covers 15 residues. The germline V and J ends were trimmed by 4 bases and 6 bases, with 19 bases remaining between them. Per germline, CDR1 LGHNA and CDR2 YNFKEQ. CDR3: CASSRGHGAQLEQYF. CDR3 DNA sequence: TGTGCCAGCAGCCGAGGTCATGGGGCGCAGCTCGAGCAGTACTTC.

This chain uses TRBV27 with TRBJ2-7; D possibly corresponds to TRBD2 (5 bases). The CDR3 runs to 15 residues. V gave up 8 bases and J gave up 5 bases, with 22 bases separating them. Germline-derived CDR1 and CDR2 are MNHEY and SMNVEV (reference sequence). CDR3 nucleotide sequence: TGTGCCAGCTCATTCATCACTCGGGGTGTCCACGAGCAGTACTTC. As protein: CASSFITRGVHEQYF.

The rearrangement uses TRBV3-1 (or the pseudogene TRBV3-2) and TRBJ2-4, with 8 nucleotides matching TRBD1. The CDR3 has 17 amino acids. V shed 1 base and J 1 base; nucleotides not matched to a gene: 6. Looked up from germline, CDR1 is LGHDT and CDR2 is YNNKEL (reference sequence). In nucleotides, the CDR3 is TGTGCCAGCAGCCAAGTTACAGGGGGGTCTGCCAAAAACATTCAGTACTTC. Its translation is CASSQVTGGSAKNIQYF.